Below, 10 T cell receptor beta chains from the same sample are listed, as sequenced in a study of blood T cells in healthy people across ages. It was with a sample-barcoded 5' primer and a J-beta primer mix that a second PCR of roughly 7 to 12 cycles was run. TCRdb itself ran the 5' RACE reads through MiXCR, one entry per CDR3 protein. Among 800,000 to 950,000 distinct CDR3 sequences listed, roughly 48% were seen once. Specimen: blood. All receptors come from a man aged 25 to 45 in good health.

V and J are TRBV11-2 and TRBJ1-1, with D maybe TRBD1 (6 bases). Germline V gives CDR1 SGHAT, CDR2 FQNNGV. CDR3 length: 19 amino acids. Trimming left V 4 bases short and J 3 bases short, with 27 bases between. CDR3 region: CASSSILPTGKTTDTEAFF. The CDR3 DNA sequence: TGTGCCAGCAGCTCAATTCTTCCTACAGGGAAAACTACGGACACTGAAGCTTTCTTT.

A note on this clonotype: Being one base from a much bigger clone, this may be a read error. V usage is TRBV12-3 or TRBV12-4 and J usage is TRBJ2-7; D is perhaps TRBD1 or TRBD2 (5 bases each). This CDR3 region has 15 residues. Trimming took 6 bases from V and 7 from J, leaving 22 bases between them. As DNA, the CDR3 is TGTGCCAGCAGCCGAGCCGGGACCGCCTACAATGAGCAGTACTTC. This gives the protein CASSRAGTAYNEQYF.

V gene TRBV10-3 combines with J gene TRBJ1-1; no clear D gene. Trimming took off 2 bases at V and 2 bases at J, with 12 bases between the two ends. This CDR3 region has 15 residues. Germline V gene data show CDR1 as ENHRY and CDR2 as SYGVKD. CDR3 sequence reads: CAISEARRVNTEAFF. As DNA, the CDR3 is TGTGCCATCAGTGAGGCTCGGAGGGTTAACACTGAAGCTTTCTTT.

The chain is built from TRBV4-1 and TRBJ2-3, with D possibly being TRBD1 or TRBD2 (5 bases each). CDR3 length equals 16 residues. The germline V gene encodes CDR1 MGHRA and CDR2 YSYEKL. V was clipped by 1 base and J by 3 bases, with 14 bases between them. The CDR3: CASSQVPGLGTDTQYF. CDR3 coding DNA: TGCGCCAGCAGCCAAGTTCCGGGGCTAGGGACAGATACGCAGTATTTT.

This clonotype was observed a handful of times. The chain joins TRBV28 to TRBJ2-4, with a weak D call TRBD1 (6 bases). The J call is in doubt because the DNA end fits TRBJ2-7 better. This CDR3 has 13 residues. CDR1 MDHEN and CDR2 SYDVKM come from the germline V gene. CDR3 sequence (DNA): TGTGCCAGCAGTGAGGGACAAATTTACGAGCAGTACTTC. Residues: CASSEGQIYEQYF.

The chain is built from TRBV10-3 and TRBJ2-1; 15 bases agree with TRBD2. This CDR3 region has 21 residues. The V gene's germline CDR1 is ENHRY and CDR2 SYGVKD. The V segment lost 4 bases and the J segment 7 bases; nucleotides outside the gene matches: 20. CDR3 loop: CAISGATMGLAGGKTPNEQFF. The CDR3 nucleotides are TGTGCCATCAGTGGAGCGACAATGGGACTAGCGGGGGGAAAAACCCCAAATGAGCAGTTCTTC.

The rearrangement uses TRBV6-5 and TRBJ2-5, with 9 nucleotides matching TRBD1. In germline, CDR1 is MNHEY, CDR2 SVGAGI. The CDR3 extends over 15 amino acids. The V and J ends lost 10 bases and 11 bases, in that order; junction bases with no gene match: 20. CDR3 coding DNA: TGTGCCACCCAGTGGGGGACAGGGATTAAGAATGAGCAGTACTTC. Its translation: CATQWGTGIKNEQYF.

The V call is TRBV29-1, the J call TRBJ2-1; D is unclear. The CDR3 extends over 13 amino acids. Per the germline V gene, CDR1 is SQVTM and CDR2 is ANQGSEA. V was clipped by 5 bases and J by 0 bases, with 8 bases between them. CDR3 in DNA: TGCAGCGTTATTCCCGTCTCCTACAATGAGCAGTTCTTC. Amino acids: CSVIPVSYNEQFF.

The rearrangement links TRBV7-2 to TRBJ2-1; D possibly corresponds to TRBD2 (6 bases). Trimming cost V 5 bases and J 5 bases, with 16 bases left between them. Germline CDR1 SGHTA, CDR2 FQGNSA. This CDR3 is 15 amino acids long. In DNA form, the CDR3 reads TGTGCCAGCAGCCACCAGCTAGCGCGAGACAATGAGCAGTTCTTC. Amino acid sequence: CASSHQLARDNEQFF.

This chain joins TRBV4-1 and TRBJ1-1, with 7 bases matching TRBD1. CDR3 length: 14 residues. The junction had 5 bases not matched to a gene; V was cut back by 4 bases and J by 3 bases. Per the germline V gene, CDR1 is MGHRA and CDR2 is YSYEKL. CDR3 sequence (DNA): TGCGCCAGCAGCCGCATAACAGGGGACACTGAAGCTTTCTTT. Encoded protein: CASSRITGDTEAFF.